The T cell receptor beta chain described here comes from a study of blood T cell repertoires in COVID-19. For the study at large: Samples of COVID-19 (acute and convalescent) were obtained from the United States, Italy and Spain. T cells, B-cell-depleted T cells, or PBMCs provided the cDNA or gDNA that served as material.

V was trimmed by 5 bases and J by 5 bases, leaving 15 bases between them. The CDR3 loop spans 14 amino acids. Germline loops: CDR1 LNHDA, CDR2 SQIVND (reference sequence). About this clone itself: Other DNA sequences in this specimen translate into the identical CDR3.

Per the original data handling: Counts of nucleated cells, estimated from reference gene primer amplification, were obtained. Assay: immunoSEQ multiplex PCR; the TCRdb copy retains only in-frame clones and omits some. V, J and clone size derive from that table, while D and trimming were established from the DNA sequence. The table lists roughly 230,000 clones, roughly 80% of them singletons. The V call is TRBV19, the J call TRBJ2-5, with a tentative D call TRBD1 (6 bases). Sequenced input: peripheral blood. This sequence was found in a man between 50 and 59 years old with active or convalescent COVID-19. The CDR3 region is CASSPGGGLETQYF. Written as DNA, the CDR3 is TGTGCCAGTAGTCCGGGTGGGGGCCTGGAGACCCAGTACTTC. The full variable domain, completed using reference TRBV19 and TRBJ2-5, is DGGITQSPKYLFRKEGQNVTLSCEQNLNHDAMYWYRQDPGQGLRLIYYSQIVNDFQKGDIAEGYSVSREKKESFPLTVTSAQKNPTAFYLCASSPGGGLETQYFGPGTRLLVL.